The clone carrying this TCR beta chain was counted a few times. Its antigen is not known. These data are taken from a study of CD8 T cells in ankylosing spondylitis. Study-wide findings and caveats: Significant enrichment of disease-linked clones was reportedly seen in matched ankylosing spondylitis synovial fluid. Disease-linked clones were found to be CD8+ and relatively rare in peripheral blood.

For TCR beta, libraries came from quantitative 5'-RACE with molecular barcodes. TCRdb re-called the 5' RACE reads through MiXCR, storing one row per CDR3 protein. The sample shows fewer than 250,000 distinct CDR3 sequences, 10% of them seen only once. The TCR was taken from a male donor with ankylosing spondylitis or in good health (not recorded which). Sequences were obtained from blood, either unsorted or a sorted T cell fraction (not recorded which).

CDR3 sequence: CSVNSFRGQKNIQYF. For the CDR3, the DNA is TGCAGCGTTAACTCCTTTCGGGGCCAAAAAAACATTCAGTACTTC. J is TRBJ2-4 and V is TRBV29-1; D is tentatively TRBD1 or TRBD2 (5 bases each). Trimming removed 5 bases from V and 4 bases from J, with 18 bases in between. Germline loops: CDR1 SQVTM, CDR2 ANQGSEA. The CDR3 totals 15 residues.